These T cell receptor beta chains were read from a single sample in a study of T cells in narcolepsy. The repertoire was sequenced with immunoSEQ multiplex PCR; TCRdb's copy has only in-frame clones and lacks some. This sample has roughly 35,000 clones; 80% occur once, and the top ten carry 1% to 1.2%. Sequencing input: memory (CD45RA-) CD4+ T cells from blood. These receptors came from a human donor in good health. CDR3s include the opening cysteine and the closing phenylalanine or tryptophan. The order of the fields is clone size, D gene, V gene, J gene, CDR3 protein, CDR3 DNA. A D gene is named only where the DNA matches it firmly. Clone size is given for some rows only: seen once, a few or many times, or a class if the clone is expanded.

size: few
D: .
V: TRBV7-6
J: TRBJ1-3
CDR3: CASSLWQGNTIYF
DNA: TGTGCCAGCAGCTTATGGCAGGGAAACACCATATATTTT

size: .
D: .
V: TRBV7-9
J: TRBJ1-2
CDR3: CASTAYMGQGSYTF
DNA: TGTGCCAGCACCGCTTACATGGGCCAGGGGAGCTACACCTTC

size: once
D: TRBD2
V: TRBV5-1
J: TRBJ2-4
CDR3: CASSSRLAGDGMLAKNIQYF
DNA: TGCGCCAGCAGCTCCCGACTAGCGGGAGATGGGATGCTAGCCAAAAACATTCAGTACTTC

size: .
D: .
V: TRBV7-3
J: TRBJ2-6
CDR3: CASSPQGGAGANVLTF
DNA: TGTGCCAGCAGCCCACAGGGGGGGGCTGGGGCCAACGTCCTGACTTTC

size: .
D: TRBD2
V: TRBV19
J: TRBJ2-3
CDR3: CASSRLAGVQDTQYF
DNA: TGTGCCAGTAGCAGACTAGCGGGAGTTCAAGATACGCAGTATTTT

size: .
D: TRBD1
V: TRBV5-1
J: TRBJ1-1
CDR3: CASSPPGQSVGTFF
DNA: TGCGCCAGCAGCCCCCCGGGACAGAGCGTAGGGACTTTCTTT

size: .
D: .
V: TRBV21-1
J: TRBJ2-5
CDR3: CASSRPPGVRETQYF
DNA: TGTGCCAGCAGCAGACCTCCAGGGGTTCGAGAGACCCAGTACTTC

size: once
D: .
V: TRBV6-5
J: TRBJ1-3
CDR3: CASSYSEGSGNTIYF
DNA: TGTGCCAGCAGTTACTCGGAGGGAAGCGGAAACACCATATATTTT

size: .
D: .
V: TRBV18
J: TRBJ2-7
CDR3: CASSPGGRTGGEQYF
DNA: TGTGCCAGCTCACCGGGGGGACGGACCGGTGGCGAGCAGTACTTC

size: .
D: TRBD2
V: TRBV5-6
J: TRBJ2-7
CDR3: CASSPVPGLATQPYEQYF
DNA: TGTGCCAGCAGCCCTGTCCCGGGACTAGCGACACAACCCTACGAGCAGTACTTC

size: .
D: .
V: TRBV2
J: TRBJ1-2
CDR3: CAGSERTYGYTF
DNA: TGTGCCGGCAGTGAACGGACCTATGGCTACACCTTC

size: .
D: .
V: TRBV12-5
J: TRBJ2-7
CDR3: CASGLVKTSYEQYF
DNA: TGTGCTAGTGGTTTGGTAAAGACTTCCTACGAGCAGTACTTC

size: once
D: .
V: TRBV10-3
J: TRBJ1-2
CDR3: CAIRVQGSNYGYTF
DNA: TGTGCCATCAGGGTACAGGGTTCTAACTATGGCTACACCTTC

size: .
D: .
V: TRBV6-1
J: TRBJ1-5
CDR3: CASSERSVSNQPQHF
DNA: TGTGCCAGCAGTGAAAGGTCAGTTAGCAATCAGCCCCAGCATTTT

size: once
D: .
V: TRBV7-9
J: TRBJ2-1
CDR3: CASRLNNEQFF
DNA: TGTGCCAGCAGACTGAACAATGAGCAGTTCTTC

size: .
D: .
V: TRBV4-1
J: TRBJ2-3
CDR3: CASSQGGAADTQYF
DNA: TGCGCCAGCAGCCAAGGGGGAGCGGCAGATACGCAGTATTTT

size: .
D: .
V: TRBV7-2
J: TRBJ2-1
CDR3: CASSSSRGGHNEQFF
DNA: TGTGCCAGCAGCTCCTCAAGGGGTGGTCACAATGAGCAGTTCTTC

size: .
D: TRBD2
V: TRBV4-2
J: TRBJ2-1
CDR3: CASSLLSGGVQYYEQFF
DNA: TGTGCCAGCAGCCTACTTAGCGGGGGAGTGCAATATTATGAGCAGTTCTTC

size: few
D: TRBD1
V: TRBV18
J: TRBJ1-1
CDR3: CASSPVGQGVMNTEAFF
DNA: TGTGCCAGCTCACCGGTAGGACAGGGGGTCATGAACACTGAAGCTTTCTTT

size: .
D: .
V: TRBV6-1
J: TRBJ1-1
CDR3: CASSPRRNTEAFF
DNA: TGTGCCAGCAGCCCCCGACGGAACACTGAAGCTTTCTTT

size: .
D: .
V: TRBV13
J: TRBJ2-1
CDR3: CASSPSGSAYNEQFF
DNA: TGTGCCAGCAGCCCCAGCGGAAGTGCCTACAATGAGCAGTTCTTC

size: .
D: TRBD2
V: TRBV19
J: TRBJ2-7
CDR3: CASSRGTSGLEQYF
DNA: TGTGCCAGCTCCCGCGGGACTAGCGGGCTCGAGCAGTACTTC

size: .
D: .
V: TRBV7-6
J: TRBJ1-5
CDR3: CASSLQRGGNQPQHF
DNA: TGTGCCAGCAGCTTACAGAGGGGAGGCAATCAGCCCCAGCATTTT

size: .
D: .
V: TRBV30
J: TRBJ2-1
CDR3: CAWSTRRGNDEQFF
DNA: TGTGCCTGGAGTACTAGGCGGGGTAATGATGAGCAGTTCTTC

size: .
D: TRBD2
V: TRBV5-1
J: TRBJ2-5
CDR3: CASSGVAGGPNTQYF
DNA: TGCGCCAGCAGCGGAGTAGCGGGGGGGCCTAATACCCAGTACTTC

size: .
D: TRBD2
V: TRBV7-3
J: TRBJ2-5
CDR3: CASSSGTSGRGETQYF
DNA: TGTGCCAGCAGCTCGGGCACTAGCGGGAGGGGAGAGACCCAGTACTTC

size: .
D: .
V: TRBV5-1
J: TRBJ2-1
CDR3: CASSSGSLANSYNEQFF
DNA: TGCGCCAGCAGCTCGGGATCTCTAGCGAACTCCTACAATGAGCAGTTCTTC

size: .
D: TRBD1
V: TRBV7-2
J: TRBJ2-5
CDR3: CASSSGTGGQETQYF
DNA: TGTGCCAGCAGTTCCGGGACAGGGGGTCAAGAGACCCAGTACTTC

size: once
D: .
V: TRBV28
J: TRBJ2-2
CDR3: CASRTAQRTNTGELFF
DNA: TGTGCCAGCAGGACGGCCCAAAGGACGAACACCGGGGAGCTGTTTTTT

size: .
D: TRBD2
V: TRBV11-3
J: TRBJ2-7
CDR3: CASSLRRQRGFYEQYF
DNA: TGTGCCAGCAGCTTAAGGCGACAGCGGGGCTTTTACGAGCAGTACTTC

size: .
D: .
V: TRBV11-2
J: TRBJ1-6
CDR3: CASSFHGQRAFNSPLHF
DNA: TGTGCCAGCAGCTTTCACGGGCAGCGGGCGTTTAATTCACCCCTCCACTTT

size: .
D: .
V: TRBV2
J: TRBJ2-7
CDR3: CASSAVAQLGEQYF
DNA: TGTGCCAGCAGTGCGGTTGCCCAATTGGGCGAGCAGTACTTC

size: .
D: TRBD1
V: TRBV19
J: TRBJ1-2
CDR3: CASSIPGQGPYGYTF
DNA: TGTGCCAGTAGTATACCGGGACAGGGGCCATATGGCTACACCTTC

size: .
D: .
V: TRBV7-3
J: TRBJ2-5
CDR3: CASSLVGKTQYF
DNA: TGTGCCAGCAGCTTGGTAGGGAAGACCCAGTACTTC

size: .
D: .
V: TRBV29-1
J: TRBJ1-1
CDR3: CSVGTATNTEAFF
DNA: TGCAGCGTTGGCACAGCAACGAACACTGAAGCTTTCTTT

size: .
D: .
V: TRBV30
J: TRBJ2-7
CDR3: CAWRKYEQYF
DNA: TGTGCCTGGAGGAAGTACGAGCAGTACTTC

size: .
D: .
V: TRBV28
J: TRBJ2-3
CDR3: CASSPSGVRTDTQYF
DNA: TGTGCCAGCAGTCCCTCGGGGGTACGCACAGATACGCAGTATTTT

size: .
D: .
V: TRBV28
J: TRBJ1-2
CDR3: CASTPLRANYGYTF
DNA: TGTGCCAGCACCCCCTTACGGGCTAACTATGGCTACACCTTC

size: .
D: TRBD1
V: TRBV5-1
J: TRBJ1-1
CDR3: CASSLLSQGTTEAFF
DNA: TGCGCCAGCAGCTTACTCTCACAGGGGACCACTGAAGCTTTCTTT

size: .
D: .
V: TRBV4-1
J: TRBJ1-1
CDR3: CASSPRRNTEAFF
DNA: TGCGCCAGCAGCCCGCGAAGGAACACTGAAGCTTTCTTT

size: .
D: .
V: TRBV7-9
J: TRBJ1-2
CDR3: CASSLPTGLVYGYTF
DNA: TGTGCCAGCAGCTTACCAACAGGTCTCGTCTATGGCTACACCTTC

size: .
D: TRBD2
V: TRBV5-4
J: TRBJ2-3
CDR3: CASSSGGGAGTDTQYF
DNA: TGTGCCAGCAGCTCGGGAGGGGGGGCCGGCACAGATACGCAGTATTTT

size: .
D: TRBD1
V: TRBV28
J: TRBJ1-5
CDR3: CASTEARGHQPQHF
DNA: TGTGCCAGCACTGAGGCCAGGGGGCATCAGCCCCAGCATTTT

size: .
D: .
V: TRBV6-1
J: TRBJ1-6
CDR3: CASSDRENSPLHF
DNA: TGTGCCAGCAGTGACAGGGAAAATTCACCCCTCCACTTT

size: .
D: .
V: TRBV4-1
J: TRBJ2-7
CDR3: CASSQSNRVSYEQYF
DNA: TGCGCCAGCAGCCAATCAAACAGGGTTTCCTACGAGCAGTACTTC

size: few
D: .
V: TRBV5-5
J: TRBJ1-5
CDR3: CASSLTYNYNQPQHF
DNA: TGTGCCAGCAGCTTAACCTACAATTACAATCAGCCCCAGCATTTT

size: few
D: .
V: TRBV6-1
J: TRBJ1-4
CDR3: CASSVAHEKLFF
DNA: TGTGCCAGCAGTGTTGCCCACGAAAAACTGTTTTTT

size: .
D: .
V: TRBV15
J: TRBJ2-1
CDR3: CATSTGRGHEQFF
DNA: TGTGCCACCAGCACCGGGCGGGGCCATGAGCAGTTCTTC

size: few
D: .
V: TRBV5-4
J: TRBJ2-5
CDR3: CASSIAVRETQYF
DNA: TGTGCCAGCAGCATTGCGGTCCGGGAGACCCAGTACTTC

size: .
D: TRBD1
V: TRBV11-2
J: TRBJ2-7
CDR3: CASSSLLGQGYEQYF
DNA: TGTGCCAGCAGCTCACTGCTGGGACAGGGCTACGAGCAGTACTTC

size: few
D: TRBD2
V: TRBV5-6
J: TRBJ2-1
CDR3: CASSLGSGAYNEQFF
DNA: TGTGCCAGCAGCTTAGGTAGCGGGGCCTACAATGAGCAGTTCTTC

size: once
D: TRBD1
V: TRBV5-5
J: TRBJ1-5
CDR3: CASSLAPTGGNQPQHF
DNA: TGTGCCAGCAGCTTGGCGCCGACAGGGGGAAATCAGCCCCAGCATTTT

size: .
D: TRBD1
V: TRBV5-4
J: TRBJ2-5
CDR3: CASSLRQGETQYF
DNA: TGTGCCAGCAGCTTGCGACAGGGAGAGACCCAGTACTTC

size: .
D: TRBD1
V: TRBV5-1
J: TRBJ2-5
CDR3: CASRPGQVQETQYF
DNA: TGCGCCAGCAGGCCCGGACAGGTGCAAGAGACCCAGTACTTC